Shown below are 24 T cell receptor beta chains from a single sample sequenced in a study of human T cells and chemical hapten exposure. Time point indicated: patch test 1, 2 weeks after DPC sensitization. As to treatment: therapeutic diphenylcyclopropenone sensitization with weekly scalp DPC. One entry per CDR3 protein results from TCRdb running MiXCR on the RACE reads. In the table there are some 400,000 distinct CDR3 sequences, approximately 5.1% of which are singletons. Sequenced here: whole blood, sampled in connection with sensitization to the hapten diphenylcyclopropenone (DPC). These receptors came from a woman between 50 and 59 years old with alopecia areata. Some clones in this sample may be carry-over from other donors' samples.

Ten or more counts support this clonotype. This chain links TRBV6-2 or TRBV6-3 with TRBJ2-7; D possibly corresponds to TRBD1 (6 bases). Trimming took 0 bases from V and 3 from J, leaving 12 bases between them. The germline V gene encodes CDR1 MNHEY and CDR2 SVGEGT. The CDR3 sequence is 15 residues long. CDR3 DNA sequence: TGTGCCAGCAGTTACTCGCAGACAGGTGGCTACGAGCAGTACTTC. Protein product: CASSYSQTGGYEQYF.

The chain employs TRBV4-1 and TRBJ1-5; possible D gene TRBD1, 5 bases. V lost 4 bases, J lost 4 bases, and 23 bases lay in between. CDR1 and CDR2 from the germline V gene are MGHRA and YSYEKL. This CDR3 region has 18 residues. CDR3 sequence reads: CASSLGVYGGRDNQPQHF. CDR3 DNA sequence: TGCGCCAGCAGCCTAGGGGTCTACGGTGGCAGGGATAATCAGCCCCAGCATTTT.

With regard to this clonotype: One base away lies a much larger clone, so this may be a sequencing read error. CDR3 sequence: CASSQTVSPDAFF. In DNA form, the CDR3 reads TGTGCCAGCAGCCAGACAGTCTCGCCTGACGCTTTCTTT. This chain uses TRBV7-9 with TRBJ1-1; perhaps TRBD1 as D (5 bases). Germline V gene lookup returns CDR1 SEHNR and CDR2 FQNEAQ (reference sequence). The CDR3 length is 13 residues.

This clonotype has a count of ten or more. V and J are TRBV12-3 or TRBV12-4 and TRBJ2-7, with a tentative D call TRBD2 (5 bases). V was shortened by 6 bases and J by 3 bases, with 9 bases between the two germline ends. The CDR3 covers 12 residues. The CDR3 loop is CASSPTSYEQYF. CDR3 DNA sequence: TGTGCCAGCAGCCCTACTAGCTACGAGCAGTACTTC.

This clonotype showed up just a few times. The chain carries TRBV28 and TRBJ2-6; 8 positions match TRBD1. V dropped 6 bases and J dropped 2; count of bases not matched to a gene: 3. Germline-derived CDR1 and CDR2 are MDHEN and SYDVKM. There are 15 residues in the CDR3. CDR3 protein: CASSATGAGANVLTF. The CDR3 DNA is TGTGCCAGCAGCGCGACAGGGGCTGGGGCCAACGTCCTGACTTTC.

J is TRBJ2-3 and V is TRBV10-3; 9 bases are shared with TRBD2. The germline V gene has CDR1 ENHRY and CDR2 SYGVKD. The junction had 7 bases not matched to a gene; V was cut back by 3 bases and J by 3 bases. The CDR3 runs 16 residues. CDR3 bases: TGTGCCATCAGTGAAATAGCGGGGGACGTTACAGATACGCAGTATTTT. Translating gives CAISEIAGDVTDTQYF.

The sample holds a few counts of this clonotype. The genes are TRBV4-3 and TRBJ1-6; D ambiguous. V was pared by 0 bases and J by 8 bases, with 17 bases between. Germline loops: CDR1 LGHNA, CDR2 YSLEER. The length of the CDR3 is 17 residues. CDR3 residues: CASSQEIEREGHSPLHF. CDR3 nucleotides: TGCGCCAGCAGCCAAGAAATCGAAAGGGAGGGTCATTCACCCCTCCACTTT.

This clonotype was detected ten times or more. V and J are TRBV6-1 and TRBJ1-1, with 7 bases lining up with TRBD1. The CDR3 sequence is 15 residues long. Germline-derived CDR1 and CDR2 are MNHNS and SASEGT. J was trimmed by 2 bases and V by 2 bases; bases with no gene match: 5. The CDR3 protein is CASSESTGLNTEAFF. CDR3 DNA: TGTGCCAGCAGTGAATCGACAGGGCTTAACACTGAAGCTTTCTTT.

This clonotype showed up many times. The rearrangement joins TRBV5-6 to TRBJ1-3; 8 bases are shared with TRBD1. The junction had 6 bases not matched to a gene; V was cut back by 4 bases and J by 0 bases. This CDR3 comprises 16 residues. The germline V gene has CDR1 SGHDT and CDR2 YYEEEE. The CDR3 loop reads CASSPRGPNSGNTIYF. The CDR3 bases are TGTGCCAGCAGCCCCAGGGGGCCTAACTCTGGAAACACCATATATTTT.

The chain uses TRBV10-2 and TRBJ2-3; maybe TRBD2 (5 bases). CDR3 length equals 14 residues. Germline V gene sequence: CDR1 WSHSY, CDR2 SAAADI. V was shortened by 5 bases and J by 0 bases, with 9 bases between the two germline ends. CDR3 nucleotide sequence: TGCGCCAGCAGTATGGCGGGCAGCACAGATACGCAGTATTTT. Protein sequence: CASSMAGSTDTQYF.

The V call is TRBV6-2 or TRBV6-3, the J call TRBJ2-5; maybe TRBD1 (5 bases). The CDR3 spans 15 residues. Germline CDR1 MNHEY, CDR2 SVGEGT. Deletions cut 2 bases from V and 1 base from J, with 11 bases between. The CDR3 DNA follows: TGTGCCAGCAGTTACCCCGTAGGGGTCCAAGAGACCCAGTACTTC. Its protein is CASSYPVGVQETQYF.

In this sample, this clonotype turned up many times. The chain uses TRBV5-1 and TRBJ2-5; D is uncertain. CDR1 SGHRS and CDR2 YFSETQ come from the germline V gene. Trimming removed 0 bases at V and 2 bases at J, with 11 bases between. The CDR3 runs to 15 residues. The CDR3 coding sequence is TGCGCCAGCAGCTTGGAAGGCGGTTCACAAGAGACCCAGTACTTC. It translates to CASSLEGGSQETQYF.

This clonotype appeared once. The junction departs from the called germline gene at one end, perhaps through a read error. The V and J genes are TRBV3-1 and TRBJ2-7; tentatively, D is TRBD1 or TRBD2 (5 bases each). This CDR3 is 13 amino acids long. Germline V gene data show CDR1 as LGHDT and CDR2 as YNNKEL (reference sequence). The CDR3 DNA follows: TGTGCCAGCGGCCATCGGGGACCCTACGAGCAGTACTTC. Amino acid sequence: CASGHRGPYEQYF.

This clonotype was seen ten or more times. This chain uses TRBV20-1 with TRBJ1-5, with 7 nucleotides matching TRBD1. V shed 4 bases, J shed 3 bases, and the junction held 6 bases outside the gene matches. The CDR3 is 14 amino acids. The germline gives CDR1 DFQATT, CDR2 SNEGSKA (reference sequence). The CDR3 coding sequence is TGCAGTGCTACCCTGGACAGGACCAATCAGCCCCAGCATTTT. Translation: CSATLDRTNQPQHF.

This chain joins TRBV2 and TRBJ1-5; D might be TRBD1 (6 bases). V lost 8 bases and J lost 0, with 11 bases in between. This CDR3 spans 14 amino acids. Germline V gene lookup returns CDR1 SNHLY and CDR2 FYNNEI. CDR3 sequence: CASRETGSNQPQHF. In DNA form, the CDR3 reads TGTGCCAGCCGAGAGACAGGTAGCAATCAGCCCCAGCATTTT.

This clonotype occurred many times. The chain has TRBV29-1 and TRBJ2-3; 11 positions agree with TRBD2. From germline, CDR1 is SQVTM and CDR2 ANQGSEA. The CDR3 has 13 amino acids. Unmatched junction bases numbered 4, after V lost 8 bases and J lost 3 bases. CDR3 sequence reads: CSLGLAATDTQYF. In DNA form, the CDR3 reads TGCAGCTTGGGACTAGCGGCAACAGATACGCAGTATTTT.

This clonotype was detected ten times or more. The rearrangement joins TRBV2 to TRBJ2-2, with D tentatively TRBD1 (6 bases). V was cut by 2 bases and J by 7 bases, with 11 bases left in between. The CDR3 is 14 residues long. CDR1 is SNHLY, CDR2 FYNNEI, per germline. The CDR3 bases are TGTGCCAGCAGTGAAACCCTAGGGGGCGGGGAGCTGTTTTTT. Translated: CASSETLGGGELFF. Full variable domain (remainder filled in from reference TRBV2 and TRBJ2-2): EPEVTQTPSHQVTQMGQEVILRCVPISNHLYFYWYRQILGQKVEFLVSFYNNEISEKSEIFDDQFSVERPDGSNFTLKIRSTKLEDSAMYFCASSETLGGGELFFGEGSRLTVL.

This clonotype came up a few times. The rearrangement links TRBV20-1 to TRBJ2-1; D unclear. Trimming pared 3 bases from V and 8 bases from J, leaving 17 bases between. The CDR3 covers 14 residues. Germline CDR1 and CDR2: DFQATT and SNEGSKA (reference sequence). CDR3 region: CSARPSSRPHEQFF. The CDR3 DNA follows: TGCAGTGCTAGGCCCAGCAGTCGACCCCATGAGCAGTTCTTC.

This clonotype turned up a few times. The V call is TRBV18, the J call TRBJ1-4; no clear D gene. V lost 5 bases and J 0 bases, leaving 13 bases between the germline ends. From germline, CDR1 is KGHSH and CDR2 LQKENI. This CDR3 contains 16 residues. The CDR3 protein is CASSRYGDATNEKLFF. The CDR3 DNA reads TGTGCCAGCTCAAGATACGGGGATGCAACTAATGAAAAACTGTTTTTT.

This clonotype was seen at least ten times. V and J are TRBV4-1 and TRBJ2-2; D gene ambiguous. Trimming took off 4 bases at V and 5 bases at J, with 11 bases between the two ends. CDR1 and CDR2 (germline): MGHRA, YSYEKL. The CDR3 has 14 amino acids. CDR3 nucleotides: TGCGCCAGCAGCCCCGGTTACTGGACCGGGGAGCTGTTTTTT. Protein product: CASSPGYWTGELFF.

This clonotype was seen many times. This chain links TRBV10-1 with TRBJ1-5; D remains ambiguous. From germline, CDR1 is WNHNN and CDR2 SYGVQD (reference sequence). V lost 10 bases, J lost 9 bases, and 16 bases lay in between. The CDR3 loop spans 12 amino acids. For the CDR3, the DNA is TGCGCCACTTCGGACGGTTCGGGGCCCCAGCATTTT. Residues: CATSDGSGPQHF.

This rearrangement joins TRBV20-1 to TRBJ1-3; TRBD1 matches at 10 bases. This CDR3 is built from 13 residues. V trimming: 5 bases; J trimming: 8 bases; junction bases outside the gene matches: 6. Germline values: CDR1 DFQATT, CDR2 SNEGSKA (reference sequence). The CDR3: CSAGRTGGDTIYF. CDR3 coding DNA: TGCAGTGCTGGAAGGACAGGGGGAGACACCATATATTTT.

The sample holds many counts of this clonotype. The CDR3 sequence: CASRDRDSGANVLTF. The CDR3 bases are TGTGCCAGCAGAGACAGGGACTCTGGGGCCAACGTCCTGACTTTC. The chain carries TRBV9 and TRBJ2-6; the match to TRBD1 covers 7 bases. The CDR3 is 15 amino acids. Losses at the gene ends were 5 bases for V and 0 bases for J; bases not matched to a gene: 2. CDR1 SGDLS and CDR2 YYNGEE come from the germline V gene.

Ten or more counts support this clonotype. The genes are TRBV12-5 and TRBJ2-3, with D perhaps matching TRBD2 (6 bases). The germline gives CDR1 LGHNT, CDR2 FRNRAP. Trimming left V 5 bases short and J 2 bases short, with 20 bases between. The CDR3 covers 17 residues. Written as DNA, the CDR3 is TGTGCTAGTGGTCCAATTGGGGGGACCCCTTCCACAGATACGCAGTATTTT. Encoded protein: CASGPIGGTPSTDTQYF.